This T cell receptor (beta chain) was identified during a study of cytomegalovirus exposure and HLA in healthy donors. General study results and limits: Later work associated roughly 15,000 TCR beta sequences with HLA alleles at 0.05 false discovery rate. Most likely, a cluster of highly shared sequence variants arose as a sequencing artifact. Presence/absence analyses assumed roughly uniform sequencing depth across donors, which may not hold. Cytomegalovirus association was assigned to more than 150 TCR beta chains.

Points on this clone: Its target is not known.

Amplification used 60 Vbeta primers and 13 Jbeta primers. The method was immunoSEQ multiplex PCR; TCRdb's version includes in-frame clones alone and lacks a portion of them. The sample carries about 120,000 clones, roughly 80% recorded once. This sequence originates from a female donor in good health and CMV-seropositive. The sequencing input was PBMCs.

As DNA, the CDR3 is TGTGCCAGTAAACGACAGGCTGGGTCGGGTAACACGCAGTATTTT. Encoded protein: CASKRQAGSGNTQYF. The J gene is TRBJ2-3, the V gene TRBV19; a possible D gene is TRBD1 (6 bases). Germline CDR1 LNHDA, CDR2 SQIVND (reference sequence). The CDR3 has 15 amino acids. V lost 7 bases and J lost 9, with 23 bases in between.